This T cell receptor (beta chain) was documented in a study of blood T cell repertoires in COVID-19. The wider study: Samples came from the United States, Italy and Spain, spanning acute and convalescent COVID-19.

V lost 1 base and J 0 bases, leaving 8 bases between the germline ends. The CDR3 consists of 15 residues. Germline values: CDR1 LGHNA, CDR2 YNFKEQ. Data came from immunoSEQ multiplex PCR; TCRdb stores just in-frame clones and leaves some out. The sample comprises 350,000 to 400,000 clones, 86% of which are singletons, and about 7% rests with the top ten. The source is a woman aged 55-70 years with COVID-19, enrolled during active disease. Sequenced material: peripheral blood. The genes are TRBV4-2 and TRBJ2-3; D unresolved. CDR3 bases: TGTGCCAGCAGCCAAGTGTCACGGAGCACAGATACGCAGTATTTT. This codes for CASSQVSRSTDTQYF.